The 31 T cell receptor beta chains listed next were all sequenced from one sample in a study of blood T cell repertoires in COVID-19. TCRdb's copy holds only in-frame clones and misses some; the assay was immunoSEQ multiplex PCR. This table holds 400,000 to 450,000 clones, 70% to 90% found once. The sequencing sample was made of peripheral blood. The receptors here all came from a man aged 18-30 years with COVID-19, enrolled during active disease.

V usage is TRBV2 and J usage is TRBJ2-3; D is possibly TRBD2 (5 bases). The CDR3 has 12 amino acids. Trimming removed 7 bases at V and 2 bases at J, with 7 bases between. Germline CDR1 and CDR2: SNHLY and FYNNEI. The CDR3 DNA is TGTGCCAGCACGGGATACACAGATACGCAGTATTTT. Translation: CASTGYTDTQYF.

This chain joins TRBV18 and TRBJ2-1; TRBD2 aligns across 13 bases. The germline gives CDR1 KGHSH, CDR2 LQKENI. V shed 3 bases, J shed 7 bases, and the junction held 15 bases outside the gene matches. There are 19 residues in the CDR3. The CDR3, as DNA: TGTGCCAGCTCACCTAACCGAAAGACTAGCGGGGGGTTAGTGAATGAGCAGTTCTTC. Its translation: CASSPNRKTSGGLVNEQFF.

The genes are TRBV20-1 and TRBJ2-7; 9 positions match TRBD1. Germline V gene data show CDR1 as DFQATT and CDR2 as SNEGSKA (reference sequence). The CDR3 extends over 11 amino acids. Losses at the gene ends were 5 bases for V and 5 bases for J; bases not matched to a gene: 1. CDR3 in DNA: TGCAGTGCTCACAGGGGGCACGAGCAGTACTTC. Translating it yields CSAHRGHEQYF.

The V call is TRBV2, the J call TRBJ2-2; D remains ambiguous. From germline, CDR1 is SNHLY and CDR2 FYNNEI. Trimming took off 4 bases at V and 3 bases at J, with 12 bases between the two ends. This CDR3 contains 15 residues. The CDR3 coding sequence is TGTGCCAGCAGTGGCCCCGACACCCACACCGGGGAGCTGTTTTTT. It translates to CASSGPDTHTGELFF.

The chain employs TRBV5-1 and TRBJ2-2; a possible D gene is TRBD1 (6 bases). Germline V gene data show CDR1 as SGHRS and CDR2 as YFSETQ. Trimming took off 4 bases at V and 1 base at J, with 14 bases between the two ends. The CDR3 contains 16 residues. CDR3 in DNA: TGCGCCAGCAGCCAGACCACAGGGCAGAACACCGGGGAGCTGTTTTTT. It yields the protein CASSQTTGQNTGELFF.

V gene TRBV7-9 combines with J gene TRBJ2-1; D unresolved. This CDR3 comprises 11 residues. Germline CDR1 and CDR2: SEHNR and FQNEAQ (reference sequence). Deletions cut 2 bases from V and 10 bases from J, with 6 bases between. The CDR3 reads CASSLLEEQFF. The CDR3 coding sequence is TGTGCCAGCAGCTTACTGGAGGAGCAGTTCTTC.

This clone appeared a few times. The chain is built from TRBV6-1 and TRBJ2-5; possibly TRBD2 for D (5 bases). V was trimmed by 0 bases and J by 1 base, leaving 9 bases between them. This CDR3 has 15 amino acids. Germline V gene data show CDR1 as MNHNS and CDR2 as SASEGT. The CDR3 sequence is CASSEAPGSQETQYF. In DNA, the CDR3 is TGTGCCAGCAGTGAAGCCCCGGGAAGCCAAGAGACCCAGTACTTC.

This chain connects TRBV5-1 to TRBJ2-2; 8 bases agree with TRBD1. In germline, CDR1 is SGHRS, CDR2 YFSETQ. The CDR3 covers 16 residues. Losses at the gene ends were 3 bases for V and 6 bases for J; bases not matched to a gene: 10. The CDR3 DNA follows: TGCGCCAGCAGCTCACCTCAGACAGGGGCGCCCGGGGAGCTGTTTTTT. It yields the protein CASSSPQTGAPGELFF. Complete variable domain (other parts from reference TRBV5-1 and TRBJ2-2): KAGVTQTPRYLIKTRGQQVTLSCSPISGHRSVSWYQQTPGQGLQFLFEYFSETQRNKGNFPGRFSGRQFSNSRSEMNVSTLELGDSALYLCASSSPQTGAPGELFFGEGSRLTVL.

This chain links TRBV27 with TRBJ2-3, with TRBD1 matching over 9 bases. From germline, CDR1 is MNHEY and CDR2 SMNVEV (reference sequence). After removal of 0 bases from V and 14 bases from J, the junction contained 12 bases not matched to a gene. CDR3 length equals 15 residues. CDR3 region: CASSLSGGTGLLPYF. Written as DNA, the CDR3 is TGTGCCAGCAGTTTATCGGGAGGGACAGGGCTTCTTCCGTATTTT.

In its sample, this clone was seen once. This chain's CDR3 is CASSDGTNGDTQYF. The CDR3 nucleotides are TGTGCCAGCAGTGATGGGACAAATGGAGATACGCAGTATTTT. This rearrangement joins TRBV2 to TRBJ2-3; perhaps TRBD1 as D (6 bases). This CDR3 has 14 amino acids. Germline loops: CDR1 SNHLY, CDR2 FYNNEI. The ends were cut back, 3 bases at V and 5 bases at J, with 12 bases in the middle. Drawing the rest from reference TRBV2 and TRBJ2-3, the complete variable domain is EPEVTQTPSHQVTQMGQEVILRCVPISNHLYFYWYRQILGQKVEFLVSFYNNEISEKSEIFDDQFSVERPDGSNFTLKIRSTKLEDSAMYFCASSDGTNGDTQYFGPGTRLTVL.

V is TRBV10-2 and J is TRBJ2-1; 7 bases align to TRBD2. CDR3 size: 14 residues. The V gene's germline CDR1 is WSHSY and CDR2 SAAADI. J lost 0 bases, V lost 5 bases, and 1 base had no gene match. The CDR3 nucleotides read TGCGCCAGCAGTTGGGGGGGCTCCTACAATGAGCAGTTCTTC. Its translation: CASSWGGSYNEQFF.

The chain recombines TRBV9 with TRBJ2-5; D is unclear. The CDR3 sequence is 13 residues long. Germline V gene sequence: CDR1 SGDLS, CDR2 YYNGEE. V was trimmed by 0 bases and J by 5 bases, leaving 8 bases between them. The CDR3 DNA follows: TGTGCCAGCAGCGTAGTTGCGTACGAGACCCAGTACTTC. It yields the protein CASSVVAYETQYF.

The chain couples TRBV30 to TRBJ2-1; D is possibly TRBD2 (6 bases). Trimming left V 5 bases short and J 4 bases short, with 12 bases between. The germline gives CDR1 GTSNPN, CDR2 SVGIG (reference sequence). The CDR3 has 13 residues. As DNA, the CDR3 is TGTGCCTGGGCGGTTGGACTATACAATGAGCAGTTCTTC. Translating gives CAWAVGLYNEQFF.

The V call is TRBV21-1, the J call TRBJ2-3; the D segment call TRBD2 is taken from the table without a DNA check. TRBV21-1 is a listed pseudogene. The CDR3 length is 14 residues. The CDR3 is CASPELLSTDTQYF. DNA for the CDR3: TGTGCCAGCCCGGAACTACTTAGCACAGATACGCAGTATTTT.

The chain combines TRBV18 with TRBJ2-7, with a weak D call TRBD2 (5 bases). The CDR3 extends over 14 amino acids. Trimming left V 3 bases short and J 2 bases short, with 11 bases between. Per germline, CDR1 KGHSH and CDR2 LQKENI. This CDR3 is CASSPSDSPYEQYF. In DNA form, the CDR3 reads TGTGCCAGCTCACCCTCGGACTCCCCCTACGAGCAGTACTTC.

This clone is a singleton in its sample. The V and J genes are TRBV5-8 and TRBJ1-1; a weak D match, TRBD1 (6 bases). With 3 bases removed from V and 5 bases from J, the gap between germline ends came to 14 bases. The CDR3 is 14 residues long. Germline values: CDR1 SGHTS, CDR2 YDEGEE. Here the CDR3 DNA reads TGTGCCAGCAGCTGGAAGGCAGGGGTTACTGAAGCTTTCTTT. It specifies CASSWKAGVTEAFF.

The chain carries TRBV7-6 and TRBJ2-7; the D gene is possibly TRBD2 (6 bases). This CDR3 contains 15 residues. Germline lookup yields CDR1 SGHVS and CDR2 FNYEAQ. The V end lost 5 bases, the J end lost 2 bases, and 16 bases lay between the germline ends. CDR3 nucleotides: TGTGCCAGCAGCCTAGGAGGCGGGATCCCCTACGAGCAGTACTTC. Translated, it gives CASSLGGGIPYEQYF.

The gene calls are TRBV28 and TRBJ1-5, with D maybe TRBD1 (5 bases). Germline values: CDR1 MDHEN, CDR2 SYDVKM. This CDR3 is built from 13 residues. V lost 11 bases to trimming and J lost 6 bases, with 17 bases between them. CDR3 protein: CAVGTLDTQPQHF. CDR3 DNA sequence: TGTGCCGTCGGGACTCTGGATACTCAGCCCCAGCATTTT.

This clone was seen only once. The chain employs TRBV19 and TRBJ2-2; 8 bases agree with TRBD2. Germline V gene lookup returns CDR1 LNHDA and CDR2 SQIVND (reference sequence). This CDR3 has 16 amino acids. Unmatched junction bases numbered 13, after V lost 7 bases and J lost 6 bases. CDR3 sequence (DNA): TGTGCCAGTACCCTGGGGACTAGAGGGATGGCCGGGGAGCTGTTTTTT. It codes for CASTLGTRGMAGELFF.

The CDR3 region is CASRENTDTQYF. The DNA of the CDR3 is TGTGCCAGCAGGGAGAACACAGATACGCAGTATTTT. The chain links TRBV2 to TRBJ2-3, with D uncertain. Looked up from germline, CDR1 is SNHLY and CDR2 is FYNNEI. Trimming left V 6 bases short and J 2 bases short, with 6 bases between. CDR3 length equals 12 residues. Variable domain in full (rest from reference TRBV2 and TRBJ2-3): EPEVTQTPSHQVTQMGQEVILRCVPISNHLYFYWYRQILGQKVEFLVSFYNNEISEKSEIFDDQFSVERPDGSNFTLKIRSTKLEDSAMYFCASRENTDTQYFGPGTRLTVL.

The rearrangement joins TRBV15 to TRBJ1-4; D is unclear. This CDR3 has 15 amino acids. Germline V CDR1 and CDR2: LNHNV, YYDKDF (reference sequence). The ends were cut back, 0 bases at V and 8 bases at J, with 13 bases in the middle. CDR3: CATSRDLREREKLFF. CDR3 sequence (DNA): TGTGCCACCAGCAGAGATTTGCGGGAAAGAGAAAAACTGTTTTTT.

V is TRBV20-1 and J is TRBJ2-5; D perhaps matches TRBD2 (7 bases). This CDR3 spans 15 amino acids. V was cut by 3 bases and J by 0 bases, with 14 bases left in between. Germline V CDR1 and CDR2: DFQATT, SNEGSKA (reference sequence). DNA of the CDR3: TGCAGTGCTAGTGCGCTAGGGGGGGACCAAGAGACCCAGTACTTC. Its translation: CSASALGGDQETQYF.

This rearrangement joins TRBV15 to TRBJ1-2; 11 bases align to TRBD1. The germline V gene has CDR1 LNHNV and CDR2 YYDKDF (reference sequence). The ends lost 2 bases at V and 7 bases at J; junction bases unmatched: 3. The CDR3 totals 14 residues. CDR3: CATSRSGTGGGYTF. CDR3 in DNA: TGTGCCACCAGCAGATCCGGGACAGGGGGTGGCTACACCTTC.

This rearrangement joins TRBV12-5 to TRBJ2-7; D gene uncertain. V was cut by 2 bases and J by 3 bases, with 5 bases left in between. The CDR3 consists of 12 residues. Per germline, CDR1 LGHNT and CDR2 FRNRAP. CDR3: CASGLPGYEQYF. The CDR3 DNA reads TGTGCTAGTGGTTTGCCAGGCTACGAGCAGTACTTC.

The chain couples TRBV25-1 to TRBJ2-7; D gene unclear. Trimming removed 1 base at V and 2 bases at J, with 12 bases between. The germline gives CDR1 MGHDK, CDR2 SYGVNS. The CDR3 has 15 amino acids. The CDR3 spells CASSESARYPYEQYF. The CDR3 nucleotides read TGTGCCAGCAGTGAATCCGCCCGCTACCCCTACGAGCAGTACTTC.

The CDR3 coding sequence is TGTGCCTGGAGTGTACTAGCGACGGGCGAGCAGTACTTC. This translates into CAWSVLATGEQYF. The chain carries TRBV30 and TRBJ2-7, with 7 bases that match TRBD2. Germline-derived CDR1 and CDR2 are GTSNPN and SVGIG (reference sequence). The CDR3 sequence is 13 residues long. The V and J ends lost 0 bases and 6 bases, in that order; junction bases with no gene match: 5.

This clone was observed once. The chain carries TRBV11-2 and TRBJ1-6, with TRBD1 as a possible D gene (6 bases). The V gene's germline CDR1 is SGHAT and CDR2 FQNNGV. The CDR3 loop spans 15 amino acids. The ends were cut back, 0 bases at V and 8 bases at J, with 11 bases in the middle. The CDR3 DNA follows: TGTGCCAGCAGCTTAGAAGGCAGGGGTCATTCACCCCTCCACTTT. Translation gives CASSLEGRGHSPLHF.

Turning to this clone: One junction end disagrees with the germline gene, perhaps due to a read error. The V gene is TRBV6-1, the J gene TRBJ2-1; TRBD2 aligns across 13 bases. The germline gives CDR1 MNHNS, CDR2 SASEGT. The CDR3 runs to 15 residues. The chain's CDR3 is CASREGLAGDNEQFF. The CDR3 DNA reads as TGTGCCAGCAGAGAAGGACTAGCGGGAGACAATGAGCAGTTCTTC.

Points on this clone: Other DNA sequences of this sample code for an identical CDR3. The chain combines TRBV7-9 with TRBJ2-7, with D maybe TRBD1 (5 bases). The CDR3 sequence is 14 residues long. The V end was cut by 0 bases, the J end by 3 bases, with 9 bases between. The germline V gene has CDR1 SEHNR and CDR2 FQNEAQ (reference sequence). DNA for the CDR3: TGTGCCAGCAGCTTAGCAGCAGGGAACTACGAGCAGTACTTC. Its translation is CASSLAAGNYEQYF.

The gene calls are TRBV12-3 or TRBV12-4 and TRBJ2-1, with a tentative D call TRBD2 (6 bases). CDR3 size: 13 residues. V shed 6 bases and J shed 7 bases, with 13 bases lying between them. The DNA for the CDR3 is TGTGCCAGCAGAGAGGGCGGGGAGAATGAGCAGTTCTTC. Protein product: CASREGGENEQFF.

The V call is TRBV29-1, the J call TRBJ2-2, with no clear D. This CDR3 has 11 residues. Trimming removed 3 bases at V and 5 bases at J, with 4 bases between. Germline V gene lookup returns CDR1 SQVTM and CDR2 ANQGSEA. Here the CDR3 reads CSVERTGELFF. The CDR3 nucleotides read TGCAGCGTTGAGCGAACCGGGGAGCTGTTTTTT.